This T cell receptor (beta chain) is drawn from a study of T cells in narcolepsy. Findings of the study overall: HCRT-specific and TRIB2-specific autoreactive clonotypes appeared among same-patient CSF and blood CD4+ clonotypes. Autoreactive clonotypes reportedly recurred in blood of same and different patients, not controls.

Clones were read by immunoSEQ multiplex PCR, and TCRdb kept only the in-frame ones, dropping some. The data show over 7,500 clones, roughly 57% seen once. Deletions cut 0 bases from V and 0 bases from J, with 4 bases between. CDR3 length: 14 residues. The germline gives CDR1 MNHEY, CDR2 SVGAGI. Remarks on this clone: What it binds is not known.

V usage is TRBV6-5 and J usage is TRBJ2-3; D gene ambiguous. The source is a human donor with narcolepsy. Sequenced: CD45RA- memory CD8+ T cells from PBMCs. The CDR3 loop is CASSYSTSTDTQYF. Written as DNA, the CDR3 is TGTGCCAGCAGTTACTCGACTAGCACAGATACGCAGTATTTT.